Below, 19 T cell receptor beta chains from the same sample are listed, as sequenced in a study of blood T cell repertoires in COVID-19. Clones were read by immunoSEQ multiplex PCR, and TCRdb kept only the in-frame ones, dropping some. The table has about 61,000 clones, over 75% seen once. Sequencing used peripheral blood. These receptors originate from a human donor in a cohort sampled during active COVID-19.

This clone was detected a few times. J is TRBJ1-1 and V is TRBV19; maybe TRBD1 (6 bases). V was clipped by 7 bases and J by 1 base, with 13 bases between them. The CDR3 runs to 14 residues. Germline V gene lookup returns CDR1 LNHDA and CDR2 SQIVND (reference sequence). This CDR3 reads CASTKQGSNTEAFF. The CDR3 DNA is TGTGCCAGTACTAAACAGGGTTCGAACACTGAAGCTTTCTTT.

The rearrangement joins TRBV4-2 to TRBJ2-4; 8 nucleotides align to TRBD2. The CDR3 spans 18 residues. Unmatched junction bases numbered 8, after V lost 0 bases and J lost 1 base. Germline values: CDR1 LGHNA, CDR2 YNFKEQ. The CDR3 sequence: CASSQDLHSGVAKNIQYF. For the CDR3, the DNA is TGTGCCAGCAGCCAAGATCTTCATAGCGGGGTCGCCAAAAACATTCAGTACTTC.

This clone was seen more than once but under ten times. The chain recombines TRBV27 with TRBJ2-7, with 11 nucleotides matching TRBD2. This CDR3 comprises 16 residues. From germline, CDR1 is MNHEY and CDR2 SMNVEV (reference sequence). Trimming at V came to 5 bases and at J to 0 bases, leaving 6 bases not matched to a gene. The CDR3 sequence is CASSPGTSGLSYEQYF. The CDR3, as DNA: TGTGCCAGCAGTCCAGGGACTAGCGGCCTCTCCTACGAGCAGTACTTC.

The genes are TRBV4-3 and TRBJ1-1; no reliable D call. Deletions cut 1 base from V and 6 bases from J, with 12 bases between. There are 14 residues in the CDR3. Looked up from germline, CDR1 is LGHNA and CDR2 is YSLEER. The CDR3 is CASSQAESKAEAFF. The CDR3 bases are TGCGCCAGCAGCCAAGCGGAGTCGAAGGCTGAAGCTTTCTTT.

The rearrangement uses TRBV7-9 and TRBJ2-2; possibly TRBD1 for D (6 bases). This CDR3 has 14 residues. The germline V gene encodes CDR1 SEHNR and CDR2 FQNEAQ (reference sequence). Trimming shortened V by 5 bases and J by 6 bases, and 13 bases separated the two germline ends. CDR3 amino acids: CASSTYREPGELFF. In DNA form, the CDR3 reads TGTGCCAGCAGCACGTACAGGGAGCCCGGGGAGCTGTTTTTT.

In DNA form, the CDR3 reads TGTGCCAGCAGCCCCTCCCTAGCGGAGACCCAGTACTTC. Translated, it gives CASSPSLAETQYF. The chain is built from TRBV11-2 and TRBJ2-5, with a weak D call TRBD2 (6 bases). Germline CDR1 is SGHAT and CDR2 is FQNNGV. The CDR3 spans 13 residues. Trimming took off 5 bases at V and 5 bases at J, with 12 bases between the two ends. The full variable domain, in which reference TRBV11-2 and TRBJ2-5 provide the parts outside the CDR3, is EAGVAQSPRYKIIEKRQSVAFWCNPISGHATLYWYQQILGQGPKLLIQFQNNGVVDDSQLPKDRFSAERLKGVDSTLKIQPAKLEDSAVYLCASSPSLAETQYFGPGTRLLVL.

This clone was seen more than once but under ten times. J is TRBJ2-2 and V is TRBV5-8, with 12 bases that match TRBD1. Germline CDR1 SGHTS, CDR2 YDEGEE. The ends lost 4 bases at V and 7 bases at J; junction bases unmatched: 8. The CDR3 totals 16 residues. Written as DNA, the CDR3 is TGTGCCAGCAGCCCCGGGACAGGGGGCTTGGGCGGGGAGCTGTTTTTT. It yields the protein CASSPGTGGLGGELFF.

The chain employs TRBV5-6 and TRBJ2-7, with D perhaps TRBD1 (6 bases). Trimming removed 0 bases at V and 3 bases at J, with 13 bases between. Germline V gives CDR1 SGHDT, CDR2 YYEEEE. The length of the CDR3 is 15 residues. CDR3 sequence (DNA): TGTGCCAGCAGCTTGGCCGGGTCAGGGGACTACGAGCAGTACTTC. Its translation is CASSLAGSGDYEQYF.

The rearrangement joins TRBV28 to TRBJ2-5; TRBD2 agrees at 8 bases. With 5 bases clipped from V and 5 bases from J, the junction kept 10 bases outside the gene matches. Germline-derived CDR1 and CDR2 are MDHEN and SYDVKM. There are 15 residues in the CDR3. The chain's CDR3 is CASSPVAGRGETQYF. As DNA, the CDR3 is TGTGCCAGCAGTCCAGTAGCGGGAAGGGGTGAGACCCAGTACTTC.

The CDR3 nucleotides are TGCGCCAGCAGCCAAGCAATACAGGACAGGGGCTATGGCTACACCTTC. This translates into CASSQAIQDRGYGYTF. This chain connects TRBV4-3 to TRBJ1-2; TRBD1 matches at 9 bases. V was clipped by 1 base and J by 4 bases; unmatched bases: 7. This CDR3 spans 16 amino acids. Germline loops: CDR1 LGHNA, CDR2 YSLEER.

This clone showed up just once. The chain carries TRBV27 and TRBJ1-5; 9 bases map to TRBD1. The CDR3 is made up of 14 amino acids. Germline V lookup: CDR1 MNHEY, CDR2 SMNVEV (reference sequence). Unmatched junction bases numbered 5, after V lost 5 bases and J lost 6 bases. The CDR3 spells CASSPGQGIQPQHF. The CDR3, as DNA: TGTGCCAGCAGTCCCGGACAGGGGATTCAGCCCCAGCATTTT.

The sample holds a few counts of this clone. V gene TRBV9 combines with J gene TRBJ2-5, with 13 positions matching TRBD2. CDR3 length equals 15 residues. Germline CDR1 SGDLS, CDR2 YYNGEE. The trim removed 4 bases at V and 4 bases at J, leaving 4 bases unmatched. The CDR3: CASSPGTSGVETQYF. The CDR3 DNA is TGTGCCAGCAGCCCCGGGACTAGCGGGGTAGAGACCCAGTACTTC.

This chain uses TRBV3-1 (or the pseudogene TRBV3-2) with TRBJ2-3; the match to TRBD2 covers 9 bases. Germline CDR1 and CDR2: LGHDT and YNNKEL (reference sequence). Unmatched junction bases numbered 7, after V lost 2 bases and J lost 4 bases. This CDR3 is 16 amino acids long. The CDR3 region is CASSQPISGRSDTQYF. DNA for the CDR3: TGTGCCAGCAGCCAACCCATCAGCGGGAGGTCAGATACGCAGTATTTT.

The chain has TRBV28 and TRBJ2-7; unclear D gene. Trimming pared 4 bases from V and 7 bases from J, leaving 11 bases between. The CDR3 consists of 12 residues. Germline V CDR1 and CDR2: MDHEN, SYDVKM. The CDR3 DNA follows: TGTGCCAGCAGTTCCTCCCTGGCTGAGCAGTACTTC. It translates to CASSSSLAEQYF.

The gene calls are TRBV5-3 and TRBJ2-7; 7 positions agree with TRBD2. TRBV5-3 is an ORF; its function is uncertain. The CDR3 has 16 amino acids. Unmatched junction bases numbered 9, after V lost 0 bases and J lost 3 bases. This chain's CDR3 is CARSLEGLLTNYEQYF. CDR3 nucleotide sequence: TGTGCCAGAAGCTTGGAGGGACTACTTACCAACTACGAGCAGTACTTC.

The chain carries TRBV24-1 and TRBJ1-5; D perhaps matches TRBD1 (5 bases). This CDR3 contains 13 residues. Per the germline V gene, CDR1 is KGHDR and CDR2 is SFDVKD. V was clipped by 9 bases and J by 0 bases, with 8 bases between them. CDR3 loop: CATQGFSNQPQHF. The DNA of the CDR3 is TGTGCCACCCAGGGCTTTAGCAATCAGCCCCAGCATTTT.

The chain carries TRBV6-6 and TRBJ1-5; D is perhaps TRBD1 (5 bases). The CDR3 covers 15 residues. The germline CDR1 and CDR2 sequences are MNHNY and SVGAGI (reference sequence). V gave up 6 bases and J gave up 3 bases, with 15 bases separating them. The CDR3 here is CASSYMDTNNQPQHF. The CDR3 DNA sequence: TGTGCCAGCAGCTATATGGACACGAACAATCAGCCCCAGCATTTT.

In this sample, this clone turned up once. The CDR3: CATSAYRRDSNQPQHF. CDR3 nucleotides: TGTGCCACCAGTGCCTATCGTCGGGATAGCAATCAGCCCCAGCATTTT. The chain joins TRBV24-1 to TRBJ1-5; D is undetermined. The CDR3 extends over 16 amino acids. Germline assignment: CDR1 KGHDR and CDR2 SFDVKD. Trimming pared 5 bases from V and 0 bases from J, leaving 13 bases between.

The chain joins TRBV5-4 to TRBJ2-7, with TRBD1 matching 10 bases. Germline V gene lookup returns CDR1 SGHNT and CDR2 YYREEE (reference sequence). V was clipped by 2 bases and J by 4 bases; unmatched bases: 6. The CDR3 covers 15 residues. Written as DNA, the CDR3 is TGTGCCAGCAGCTTCGGGGACAGGGGAATATACGAGCAGTACTTC. The encoded protein is CASSFGDRGIYEQYF.